Listed here are 15 T cell receptor beta chains from one sample, sequenced in a study of CD8 T cells in Susac syndrome. RNA in amounts of about 0.5 to 1 ug was reverse transcribed with random hexamers. One entry per CDR3 protein results from TCRdb running MiXCR on the immunoSEQ multiplex PCR reads. The sample yields a few hundred thousand distinct CDR3 sequences, 95% seen once. The sample was CD4+ T cells from PBMCs. These receptors came from a human donor with multiple sclerosis.

V usage is TRBV6-5 and J usage is TRBJ2-5; D is ambiguous. The CDR3 is made up of 12 amino acids. Germline V gene lookup returns CDR1 MNHEY and CDR2 SVGAGI. Trimming left V 0 bases short and J 7 bases short, with 6 bases between. CDR3 region: CASSYSRGTQYF. CDR3 in DNA: TGTGCCAGCAGTTACTCGAGAGGGACCCAGTACTTC.

This chain joins TRBV6-6 and TRBJ1-2; 7 nucleotides match TRBD1. This CDR3 contains 13 residues. Losses at the gene ends were 0 bases for V and 7 bases for J; bases not matched to a gene: 2. Germline CDR1 reads MNHNY; CDR2 reads SVGAGI (reference sequence). The CDR3 DNA reads as TGTGCCAGCAGTTACTCAGGGGGCGGTGGCTACACCTTC. It specifies CASSYSGGGGYTF.

This clonotype was counted a single time. This chain connects TRBV20-1 to TRBJ2-1, with 8 bases fitting TRBD2. CDR1 is DFQATT, CDR2 SNEGSKA, per germline (reference sequence). Losses at the gene ends were 1 base for V and 2 bases for J; bases not matched to a gene: 4. The CDR3 spans 15 residues. The CDR3 DNA is TGCAGTGCTAGAGCCCCAGCGGGGGCCTACAATGAGCAGTTCTTC. This translates into CSARAPAGAYNEQFF.

This clonotype was picked up one time. The chain uses TRBV19 and TRBJ2-5, with D unclear. V lost 3 bases and J lost 5, with 4 bases in between. CDR1 is LNHDA, CDR2 SQIVND, per germline (reference sequence). The CDR3 sequence is 11 residues long. This chain's CDR3 is CASSMSETQYF. CDR3 DNA sequence: TGTGCCAGTAGTATGTCTGAGACCCAGTACTTC.

This chain connects TRBV20-1 to TRBJ1-2; unclear D gene. CDR3 length equals 11 residues. The V end lost 6 bases, the J end lost 4 bases, and 9 bases lay between the germline ends. Germline loops: CDR1 DFQATT, CDR2 SNEGSKA (reference sequence). The CDR3, as DNA: TGCAGTGCCTGTTGTACCTATGGCTACACCTTC. Translation: CSACCTYGYTF.

This clonotype showed up just once. This sequence joins TRBV25-1 and TRBJ1-2; TRBD1 might be the D (5 bases). V shed 3 bases and J shed 2 bases, with 16 bases lying between them. The CDR3 contains 16 residues. Germline CDR1 and CDR2: MGHDK and SYGVNS. The CDR3 DNA reads TGTGCCAGCAGTGAGGCAGGGCAACCTTTCAACTATGGCTACACCTTC. Translated: CASSEAGQPFNYGYTF.

The chain employs TRBV5-1 and TRBJ2-3; 8 bases are a match to TRBD2. Germline CDR1 reads SGHRS; CDR2 reads YFSETQ. This CDR3 region has 15 residues. The V and J ends lost 7 bases and 4 bases, in that order; junction bases with no gene match: 11. CDR3 sequence: CASLPGRGAADTQYF. DNA for the CDR3: TGCGCCAGCCTCCCCGGGAGGGGGGCGGCAGATACGCAGTATTTT.

This clonotype was seen only a few times. The chain is built from TRBV20-1 and TRBJ1-2, with D unresolved. This CDR3 has 11 residues. V was shortened by 0 bases and J by 8 bases, with 7 bases between the two germline ends. CDR1 is DFQATT, CDR2 SNEGSKA, per germline (reference sequence). The CDR3 nucleotides read TGCAGTGCTAGAGATGGTAAAGGCTACACCTTC. Its translation is CSARDGKGYTF.

This chain joins TRBV7-9 and TRBJ2-5; D is uncertain. CDR3 size: 13 residues. V lost 7 bases and J lost 5, with 14 bases in between. The germline gives CDR1 SEHNR, CDR2 FQNEAQ (reference sequence). This chain's CDR3 is CASTPPTWETQYF. CDR3 bases: TGTGCCAGCACCCCGCCGACCTGGGAGACCCAGTACTTC.

The gene calls are TRBV27 and TRBJ1-2, with D possibly TRBD1 on 5 matching bases. Germline V gene lookup returns CDR1 MNHEY and CDR2 SMNVEV (reference sequence). V dropped 2 bases and J dropped 4 bases, with 20 bases sitting between them. The CDR3 has 17 residues. CDR3 DNA sequence: TGTGCCAGCAGTTTAACGAAGGAGCTAGGACACCTCTATGGCTACACCTTC. Its translation: CASSLTKELGHLYGYTF.

The chain links TRBV24-1 to TRBJ2-1; possibly TRBD1 for D (5 bases). V lost 8 bases and J 1 base, leaving 14 bases between the germline ends. Germline V gene lookup returns CDR1 KGHDR and CDR2 SFDVKD. This CDR3 has 15 residues. CDR3 in DNA: TGTGCCACCATTGAGGTTCAGGGATCCTACAATGAGCAGTTCTTC. Translated, it gives CATIEVQGSYNEQFF.

The chain is built from TRBV29-1 and TRBJ1-2; maybe TRBD1 (6 bases). Germline lookup yields CDR1 SQVTM and CDR2 ANQGSEA. This CDR3 contains 14 residues. Trimming shortened V by 6 bases and J by 2 bases, and 16 bases separated the two germline ends. The CDR3 region is CSVPDRIRNYGYTF. CDR3 sequence (DNA): TGCAGCGTACCCGACAGGATCAGAAACTATGGCTACACCTTC.

A single count supports this clonotype. The V call is TRBV3-1, the J call TRBJ1-2; D perhaps matches TRBD1 (6 bases). Germline V gene sequence: CDR1 LGHDT, CDR2 YNNKEL (reference sequence). V shed 4 bases and J shed 4 bases, with 10 bases lying between them. This CDR3 is built from 13 residues. The CDR3 nucleotides are TGTGCCAGCAGCCCTGCCAGGGGCTATGGCTACACCTTC. Protein: CASSPARGYGYTF.

The J gene is TRBJ2-3, the V gene TRBV3-1, with D possibly being TRBD2 (5 bases). There are 13 residues in the CDR3. Germline V gene sequence: CDR1 LGHDT, CDR2 YNNKEL (reference sequence). Trimming removed 7 bases at V and 0 bases at J, with 8 bases between. CDR3: CASTPGSTDTQYF. The CDR3 DNA sequence: TGTGCCAGCACGCCGGGGAGCACAGATACGCAGTATTTT.

V gene TRBV12-3 or TRBV12-4 combines with J gene TRBJ2-5; D possibly corresponds to TRBD2 (5 bases). The V end lost 5 bases, the J end lost 3 bases, and 10 bases lay between the germline ends. The CDR3 contains 13 residues. The CDR3 bases are TGTGCCAGCAGTCCTGGACTTGAAGAGACCCAGTACTTC. As protein: CASSPGLEETQYF.